This is a list of T cell receptor beta chains from one sample in a study of shared T cell receptors in the human thymus. The repertoire was sequenced with immunoSEQ multiplex PCR; TCRdb's copy has only in-frame clones and lacks some. The table shows hundreds of thousands of clones, with more than 75% occurring only once. Another study also made use of these data, one on human thymus T cells.

The sequencing input was thymocytes. These receptors were collected from a boy under three years old with a congenital heart defect. Each CDR3 is given with its conserved first and last residue. D genes are given only for firm matches. Clone size is not always given. Where it is, it says once, few, many or a class for expanded clones.

TRBJ2-3,NA,NA,TRBV28,TGTGCCAGCAGGAGGGGGTGGGTAGATACGCAGTATTTT,CASRRGWVDTQYF
TRBJ1-1,NA,NA,TRBV29-1,TGCAGCGCCTGGGGCCTCCATGAAGCTTTCTTT,CSAWGLHEAFF
TRBJ2-5,NA,TRBD1,TRBV4-3,TGCGCCAGCAGCCAGAAATTGGGGGTCCGGGACAGCAACGCAAAAGGACAAGAGACCCAGTACTTC,CASSQKLGVRDSNAKGQETQYF
TRBJ2-7,NA,NA,TRBV27,TGTGCCAGCAGTCCCCAACAGGGCACCTACGAGCAGTACTTC,CASSPQQGTYEQYF
TRBJ2-1,NA,NA,TRBV5-4,TGTGCCAGCAGCTTTAAGCGGGTACCTAAATCCAATGAGCAGTTCTTC,CASSFKRVPKSNEQFF
TRBJ2-2,NA,NA,TRBV29-1,TGCAGCGTCGGGGTAGGGGGATGCACCGGGGAGCTGTTTTTT,CSVGVGGCTGELFF
TRBJ2-6,NA,TRBD1,TRBV4-3,TGCGCCAGCAGCCAGATCGGCAGGGGGCATCACTCTGGGGCCAACGTCCTGACTTTC,CASSQIGRGHHSGANVLTF
TRBJ1-1,NA,TRBD1,TRBV6-5,TGTGCCAGCAGGCCTACAGGGGTGGGGACAGTTGAAGCTTTCTTT,CASRPTGVGTVEAFF
TRBJ2-3,NA,TRBD2,TRBV7-6,TGTGCCAGCAGCTTAGGTCGGTCGACTAGCGGGACAGATACGCAGTATTTT,CASSLGRSTSGTDTQYF
TRBJ2-1,NA,NA,TRBV6-1,TGTGCCAGCAGTGCTAACAATGAGCAGTTCTTC,CASSANNEQFF
TRBJ2-7,once,TRBD1,TRBV5-5,TGTGCCAGCAGCCGCAGGACAGGGGGAAAAGGCTACGAGCAGTACTTC,CASSRRTGGKGYEQYF
TRBJ1-2,NA,NA,TRBV15,TGTGCCACCAACGAGCAGGGAAGCAGTGGCTACACCTTC,CATNEQGSSGYTF
TRBJ2-7,NA,TRBD1,TRBV27,TGTGCCAGCAGTTACAGCCAACGGACAGGGGGAAAGTTGAGCTCCTACGAGCAGTACTTC,CASSYSQRTGGKLSSYEQYF